The T cell receptor (beta chain) under discussion was sequenced for a study of OX40 agonist ivuxolimab in advanced cancers. Across the study: An anti-OX40 (CD134) antibody with agonistic activity, ivuxolimab, was administered to patients.

TCRdb's table, derived via immunoSEQ multiplex PCR, lists solely in-frame clones and lacks some. The repertoire holds about 24,000 clones, with about four fifths as singletons. At baseline, cycle 4 day 1, and cycle 7 day 1, blood was sampled. The CDR3 sequence is 18 residues long. The germline V gene has CDR1 SGHNT and CDR2 YYREEE (reference sequence). Trimming removed 6 bases from V and 2 bases from J, with 27 bases in between. This chain connects TRBV5-4 to TRBJ2-7; tentative D call: TRBD2 (9 bases). Sequencing was performed on CD4+ or CD8+ T cells sorted from blood, taken in a trial of the OX40 agonist ivuxolimab. This clonotype originated in an adult with an advanced solid tumor such as melanoma, head and neck, liver or kidney cancer. The chain's CDR3 is CASITGTGLAGATYEQYF. DNA for the CDR3: TGTGCCAGCATCACCGGGACAGGATTAGCGGGAGCGACCTACGAGCAGTACTTC. The whole variable domain, filled in from reference TRBV5-4 and TRBJ2-7, reads ETGVTQSPTHLIKTRGQQVTLRCSSQSGHNTVSWYQQALGQGPQFIFQYYREEENGRGNFPPRFSGLQFPNYSSELNVNALELDDSALYLCASITGTGLAGATYEQYFGPGTRLTVT.